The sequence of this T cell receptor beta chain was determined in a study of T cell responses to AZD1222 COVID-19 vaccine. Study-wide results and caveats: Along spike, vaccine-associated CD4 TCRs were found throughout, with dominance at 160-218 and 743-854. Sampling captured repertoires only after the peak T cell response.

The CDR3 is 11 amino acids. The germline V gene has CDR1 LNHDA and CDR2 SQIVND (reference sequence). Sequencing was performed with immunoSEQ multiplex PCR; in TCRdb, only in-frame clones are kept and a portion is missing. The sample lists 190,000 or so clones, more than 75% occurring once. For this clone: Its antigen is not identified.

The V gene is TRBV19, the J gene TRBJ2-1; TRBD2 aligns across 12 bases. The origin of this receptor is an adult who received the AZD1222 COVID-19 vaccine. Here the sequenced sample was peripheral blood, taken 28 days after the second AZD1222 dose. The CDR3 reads CSSGRGDEQFF. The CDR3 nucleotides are TGTTCTAGCGGGAGGGGCGATGAGCAGTTCTTC.